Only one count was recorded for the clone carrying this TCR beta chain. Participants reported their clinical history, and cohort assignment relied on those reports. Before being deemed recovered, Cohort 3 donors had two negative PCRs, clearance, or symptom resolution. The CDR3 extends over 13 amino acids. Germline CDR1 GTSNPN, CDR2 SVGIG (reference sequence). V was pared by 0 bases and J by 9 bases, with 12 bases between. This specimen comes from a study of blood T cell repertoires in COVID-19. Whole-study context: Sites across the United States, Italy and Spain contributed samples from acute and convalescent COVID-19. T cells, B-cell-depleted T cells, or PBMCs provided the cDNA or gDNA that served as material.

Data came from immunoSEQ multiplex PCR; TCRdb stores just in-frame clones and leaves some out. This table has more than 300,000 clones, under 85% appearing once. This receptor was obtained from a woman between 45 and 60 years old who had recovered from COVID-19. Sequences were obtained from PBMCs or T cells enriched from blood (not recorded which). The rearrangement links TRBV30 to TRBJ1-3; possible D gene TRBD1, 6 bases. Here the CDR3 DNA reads TGTGCCTGGAGTGTATTGTTGGGGGCCACCATATATTTT. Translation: CAWSVLLGATIYF.